Reported below is one T cell receptor (beta chain). Its matching antigen is unknown. The data are from a study of post-analysis software for immune sequencing data. Broader study findings: There was significantly lower normalized Chao1 diversity in multiple sclerosis patients than in controls. TRBV segments more frequent in patients than in controls numbered five and included TRBV5-6, TRBV5-1 and TRBV20-1.

With 6 bases removed from V and 5 bases from J, the gap between germline ends came to 10 bases. The CDR3 sequence is 12 residues long. Per the germline V gene, CDR1 is MGHDK and CDR2 is SYGVNS. Unique molecular identifiers were carried by the TCR beta cDNA libraries. Approximately 500,000 cDNA molecules were obtained from approximately 1 to 10 million T cells. TCRdb reprocessed the PCR reads with MiXCR, giving one entry per CDR3 protein. This sample has hundreds of thousands of distinct CDR3 sequences, with 30% found just once. Input material: blood. V and J are TRBV25-1 and TRBJ1-1; TRBD1 might be the D (6 bases). The sequence was obtained from a girl aged 10-17 years with multiple sclerosis. CDR3: CASRTGLTEAFF. The CDR3 nucleotides read TGTGCCAGCAGAACAGGGTTGACTGAAGCTTTCTTT.